These 21 T cell receptor beta chains originate from one sample sequenced in a study of T cells in localized non-small cell lung cancer. Data came from immunoSEQ multiplex PCR; TCRdb stores just in-frame clones and leaves some out. The data contain approximately 89,000 clones, around 80% of them singletons. The starting material was PBMCs, obtained before any cancer treatment. The receptors were sampled from a man aged 35-69 years with stage II squamous cell lung carcinoma.

The table lists this clone with a few counts. The chain links TRBV28 to TRBJ2-1, with D hard to call. Germline values: CDR1 MDHEN, CDR2 SYDVKM. Trimming shortened V by 6 bases and J by 0 bases, and 12 bases separated the two germline ends. CDR3 length: 15 amino acids. The CDR3 region has the DNA TGTGCCAGCAGACCAAGTACGAGCTCCTACAATGAGCAGTTCTTC. The encoded protein is CASRPSTSSYNEQFF.

This clone has only a few counts. The rearrangement links TRBV5-1 to TRBJ1-2, with TRBD1 matching 9 bases. Germline V lookup: CDR1 SGHRS, CDR2 YFSETQ. The CDR3 consists of 12 residues. With V trimmed by 3 bases and J by 6 bases, 0 bases remained unmatched. Here the CDR3 DNA reads TGCGCCAGCAGCTGGGACAGGGATGGCTACACCTTC. Protein: CASSWDRDGYTF. Looking up the rest from reference TRBV5-1 and TRBJ1-2 gives the full variable domain: KAGVTQTPRYLIKTRGQQVTLSCSPISGHRSVSWYQQTPGQGLQFLFEYFSETQRNKGNFPGRFSGRQFSNSRSEMNVSTLELGDSALYLCASSWDRDGYTFGSGTRLTVV.

The J gene is TRBJ1-5, the V gene TRBV7-2; tentatively, D is TRBD1 (5 bases). The CDR3 consists of 14 residues. CDR1 and CDR2 (germline): SGHTA, FQGNSA. V lost 5 bases and J lost 2, with 10 bases in between. The CDR3, as DNA: TGTGCCAGCAGCGCCGACAGTGGCAATCAGCCCCAGCATTTT. It codes for CASSADSGNQPQHF.

About this clone: Other DNA sequences within the sample encode an identical CDR3. V gene TRBV4-1 combines with J gene TRBJ1-1, with D uncertain. Per the germline V gene, CDR1 is MGHRA and CDR2 is YSYEKL. This CDR3 is 15 amino acids long. Trimming cost V 0 bases and J 0 bases, with 8 bases left between them. CDR3 in DNA: TGCGCCAGCAGCCAAGAAAGGGAATTGAACACTGAAGCTTTCTTT. It encodes CASSQERELNTEAFF.

The rearrangement uses TRBV28 and TRBJ1-1, with D uncertain. Germline values: CDR1 MDHEN, CDR2 SYDVKM. Trimming pared 3 bases from V and 3 bases from J, leaving 8 bases between. The CDR3 covers 13 residues. CDR3 sequence: CASSFLWDTEAFF. The CDR3 DNA reads as TGTGCCAGCAGTTTTCTGTGGGACACTGAAGCTTTCTTT.

This chain joins TRBV5-4 and TRBJ2-2, with TRBD2 matching 14 bases. The CDR3 length is 15 residues. Trimming took 3 bases from V and 6 from J; bases not matched to a gene: 1. The germline gives CDR1 SGHNT, CDR2 YYREEE (reference sequence). The DNA for the CDR3 is TGTGCCAGCAGCTCGGGACTAGCGGGAGCCGGGGAGCTGTTTTTT. Its translation is CASSSGLAGAGELFF.

This chain uses TRBV11-1 with TRBJ1-6; D might be TRBD1 (5 bases). The V and J ends lost 1 base and 7 bases respectively, with 14 bases between them. This CDR3 comprises 16 residues. Germline V gene lookup returns CDR1 SGHAT and CDR2 FQDESV (reference sequence). CDR3 residues: CASSLEGGTTNSPLHF. The CDR3 DNA is TGTGCCAGCAGCTTAGAGGGAGGGACCACCAATTCACCCCTCCACTTT.

The rearrangement joins TRBV10-3 to TRBJ2-5, with D perhaps TRBD2 (5 bases). CDR1 and CDR2 from the germline V gene are ENHRY and SYGVKD. V lost 0 bases to trimming and J lost 4 bases, with 9 bases between them. The CDR3 runs to 14 residues. CDR3 sequence reads: CAISESGGTETQYF. The CDR3 region has the DNA TGTGCCATCAGTGAGTCAGGAGGAACAGAGACCCAGTACTTC.

J is TRBJ2-3 and V is TRBV9; TRBD2 might be the D (7 bases). The germline V and J ends were trimmed by 2 bases and 3 bases, with 16 bases remaining between them. CDR1 and CDR2 (germline): SGDLS, YYNGEE. This CDR3 comprises 16 residues. The CDR3 reads CASSVTTGGRTDTQYF. The CDR3, as DNA: TGTGCCAGCAGCGTCACGACGGGGGGCAGAACAGATACGCAGTATTTT. Looking up the rest from reference TRBV9 and TRBJ2-3 gives the full variable domain: DSGVTQTPKHLITATGQRVTLRCSPRSGDLSVYWYQQSLDQGLQFLIQYYNGEERAKGNILERFSAQQFPDLHSELNLSSLELGDSALYFCASSVTTGGRTDTQYFGPGTRLTVL.

This clone was counted a single time. The rearrangement links TRBV29-1 to TRBJ1-4; D may be TRBD1 (6 bases). CDR3 size: 12 residues. The V end was cut by 7 bases, the J end by 5 bases, with 11 bases between. Germline CDR1 and CDR2: SQVTM and ANQGSEA. DNA for the CDR3: TGCAGCGGGGGACAACTAAATGAAAAACTGTTTTTT. Protein: CSGGQLNEKLFF.

This rearrangement joins TRBV28 to TRBJ1-2; the match to TRBD1 covers 10 bases. V dropped 4 bases and J dropped 8; count of bases not matched to a gene: 13. CDR3 size: 16 residues. Per germline, CDR1 MDHEN and CDR2 SYDVKM. The CDR3 DNA follows: TGTGCCAGCAGTTCCGGGACAGGGGCCCCGAAGGGCGGCTACACCTTC. Translating gives CASSSGTGAPKGGYTF.

The genes are TRBV6-6 and TRBJ2-1; D could derive from TRBD1 or TRBD2 (5 bases each). The CDR3 has 16 amino acids. CDR1 and CDR2 from the germline V gene are MNHNY and SVGAGI (reference sequence). Trimming shortened V by 10 bases and J by 3 bases, and 22 bases separated the two germline ends. The CDR3 sequence: CATALGARVGYNEQFF. CDR3 nucleotides: TGTGCCACCGCACTAGGGGCCAGGGTGGGCTACAATGAGCAGTTCTTC.

J is TRBJ2-3 and V is TRBV19; D may be TRBD2 (5 bases). Germline CDR1 is LNHDA and CDR2 is SQIVND (reference sequence). With 8 bases removed from V and 1 base from J, the gap between germline ends came to 25 bases. The CDR3 extends over 18 amino acids. The CDR3 DNA reads TGTGCCAGTCGGGGAGCGTCAGGCCTACTTTCGGGCACAGATACGCAGTATTTT. It translates to CASRGASGLLSGTDTQYF.

The chain couples TRBV29-1 to TRBJ1-3, with D uncertain. V was pared by 5 bases and J by 1 base, with 6 bases between. CDR3 length equals 12 residues. In germline, CDR1 is SQVTM, CDR2 ANQGSEA. The CDR3 spells CSVRGSGNTIYF. In DNA, the CDR3 is TGCAGCGTTCGGGGATCTGGAAACACCATATATTTT.

The V gene is TRBV7-9, the J gene TRBJ2-1; TRBD2 matches at 14 bases. V lost 2 bases to trimming and J lost 6 bases; unmatched junction nucleotides: 6. Germline lookup yields CDR1 SEHNR and CDR2 FQNEAQ (reference sequence). This CDR3 spans 17 amino acids. CDR3 protein: CASSLWSTSGRGNEQFF. In DNA form, the CDR3 reads TGTGCCAGCAGCTTATGGTCGACTAGCGGGAGGGGCAATGAGCAGTTCTTC.

V gene TRBV7-9 combines with J gene TRBJ2-7; D may match TRBD1 or TRBD2 (5 bases each). Germline CDR1 reads SEHNR; CDR2 reads FQNEAQ (reference sequence). Trimming took off 5 bases at V and 3 bases at J, with 14 bases between the two ends. The CDR3 has 14 amino acids. CDR3 sequence: CASSGGRSVYEQYF. The CDR3 coding sequence is TGTGCCAGCAGCGGGGGACGTTCTGTCTACGAGCAGTACTTC.

The V gene is TRBV30, the J gene TRBJ2-7, with TRBD2 identical over 8 bases. The CDR3 is made up of 14 amino acids. The germline gives CDR1 GTSNPN, CDR2 SVGIG (reference sequence). V lost 6 bases to trimming and J lost 4 bases; unmatched junction nucleotides: 11. In nucleotides, the CDR3 is TGTGCCTGTCCAAACGGGGGGGCGCGGTACGAGCAGTACTTC. Translated, it gives CACPNGGARYEQYF.

The chain links TRBV28 to TRBJ2-7; 11 bases match TRBD1. The germline gives CDR1 MDHEN, CDR2 SYDVKM. The CDR3 is made up of 15 amino acids. Unmatched junction bases numbered 7, after V lost 6 bases and J lost 3 bases. The CDR3 sequence is CASSTGTGGGYEQYF. CDR3 coding DNA: TGTGCCAGCAGCACCGGGACAGGGGGTGGCTACGAGCAGTACTTC.

The J gene is TRBJ1-2, the V gene TRBV2; tentative D call: TRBD1 (5 bases). Trimming took off 6 bases at V and 6 bases at J, with 14 bases between the two ends. The CDR3 contains 13 residues. In germline, CDR1 is SNHLY, CDR2 FYNNEI. DNA of the CDR3: TGTGCCAGCAGGGGGTGGGGAGGGGATGGCTACACCTTC. Translating it yields CASRGWGGDGYTF.

This sequence joins TRBV30 and TRBJ2-7, with TRBD1 identical over 7 bases. From germline, CDR1 is GTSNPN and CDR2 SVGIG (reference sequence). V shed 3 bases, J shed 0 bases, and the junction held 8 bases outside the gene matches. The CDR3 covers 15 residues. This chain's CDR3 is CAWRASQGSSYEQYF. The CDR3 region has the DNA TGTGCCTGGAGAGCATCACAGGGGAGCTCCTACGAGCAGTACTTC.

This chain links TRBV28 with TRBJ2-7; perhaps TRBD1 as D (5 bases). V lost 5 bases and J lost 2, with 10 bases in between. Per the germline V gene, CDR1 is MDHEN and CDR2 is SYDVKM. The length of the CDR3 is 13 residues. CDR3 sequence reads: CASSQQVPYEQYF. Written as DNA, the CDR3 is TGTGCCAGCAGTCAACAGGTTCCCTACGAGCAGTACTTC. Complete variable domain (other parts from reference TRBV28 and TRBJ2-7): DVKVTQSSRYLVKRTGEKVFLECVQDMDHENMFWYRQDPGLGLRLIYFSYDVKMKEKGDIPEGYSVSREKKERFSLILESASTNQTSMYLCASSQQVPYEQYFGPGTRLTVT.